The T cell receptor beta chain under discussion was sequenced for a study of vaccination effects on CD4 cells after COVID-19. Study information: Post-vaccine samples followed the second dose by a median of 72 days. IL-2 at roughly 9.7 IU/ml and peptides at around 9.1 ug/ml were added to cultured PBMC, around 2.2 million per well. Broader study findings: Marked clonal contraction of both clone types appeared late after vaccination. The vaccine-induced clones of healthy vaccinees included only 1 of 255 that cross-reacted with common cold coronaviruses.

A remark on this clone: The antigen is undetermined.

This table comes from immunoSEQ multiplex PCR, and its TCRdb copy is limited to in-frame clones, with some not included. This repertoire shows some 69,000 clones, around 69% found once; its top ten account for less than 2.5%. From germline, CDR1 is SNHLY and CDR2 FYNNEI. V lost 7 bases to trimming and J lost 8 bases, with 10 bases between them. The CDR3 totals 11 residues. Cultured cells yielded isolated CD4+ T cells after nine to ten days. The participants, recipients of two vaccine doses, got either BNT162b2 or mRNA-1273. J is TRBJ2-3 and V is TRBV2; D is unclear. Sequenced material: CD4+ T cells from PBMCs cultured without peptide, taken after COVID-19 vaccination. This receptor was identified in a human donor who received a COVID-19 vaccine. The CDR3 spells CASKSEVTQYF. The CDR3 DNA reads TGTGCCAGCAAAAGCGAGGTTACGCAGTATTTT.